The sequence of this T cell receptor (beta chain) was determined in a study of blood T cells in healthy people across ages. This CDR3 is built from 14 residues. From germline, CDR1 is MDHEN and CDR2 SYDVKM. V lost 2 bases, J lost 6 bases, and 3 bases stayed unmatched. Isolation per sample recovered at least 7 million PBMCs. PCR was performed a second time for roughly 7 to 11 cycles using a sample-barcoded 5' primer and a J-beta primer mix. TCRdb itself ran the 5' RACE reads through MiXCR, one entry per CDR3 protein. This table holds approximately 780,000 distinct CDR3 sequences, roughly 26% found once. This same sample was also taken into another study, of T cells of mothers and their children.

The rearrangement uses TRBV28 and TRBJ2-7; 11 bases agree with TRBD2. The specimen was blood. This sequence originates from a boy between 5 and 17 years old in good health. Here the CDR3 DNA reads TGTGCCAGCAGTTTAGGACTAGCGGGCATCGAGCAGTACTTC. Its translation: CASSLGLAGIEQYF.